This paragraph covers one T cell receptor (beta chain) sequence. Its recognized antigen is unknown. A junction boundary mismatches the germline segment, possibly from a read error. What this sample's time point label stands for: cycle 2 day 1 (C2D1) of nivolumab. Relapse after autologous stem cell transplantation had occurred in all trial patients, and cohorts A, B and C were distinguished by prior brentuximab vedotin exposure. The trial cohort included 50 to 60 patients with relapsed/refractory classical Hodgkin lymphoma, and each patient had a best overall response of complete response, partial response or progressive disease. Single-agent nivolumab was administered to trial patients in the multi-cohort phase II CheckMate 205 trial. An independent review committee assessed best overall response by applying the 2007 International Working Group response criteria. Trial PBMCs were collected just before the start of nivolumab (C1D1) and during therapy at cycle 2 day 1 and cycle 4 day 1. Peripheral blood was collected in 8 mL Vacutainer Cell Preparation Tubes, from which PBMCs were isolated by centrifugation and then cryopreserved.

This specimen belongs to a study of PD-1 blockade in classical Hodgkin lymphoma (dated by TCRdb to between 2020 and 2021). Some background on the complete study: Nivolumab dosing was 3 mg/kg intravenously every 2 weeks, continuing until either disease progression or unacceptable toxicity. The study used TCR beta sequencing and CyTOF to define a peripheral blood immune signature of response to PD-1 blockade in classical Hodgkin lymphoma.

Spanning cysteine to phenylalanine, the CDR3 consists of 14 amino acids. Just CDR3 DNA is preserved here, 42 bases in frame from base 1. In the germline V gene, CDR1 corresponds to MNHEY and CDR2 to SVGAGI. The Qiagen DNeasy kit was used to extract genomic DNA both from unsorted PBMCs and from the negatively selected CD4+ and CD8+ fractions. TCR beta CDR3 regions were subjected to amplification by immunoSEQ multiplex PCR with primers that anneal to V and J segments. A synthetic immune receptor repertoire was used to minimize amplification bias, and remaining bias was computationally removed after sequencing. The original pipeline was this. Custom Python scripts were used to quantify repertoire diversity as the Shannon entropy index. The unsorted, CD4+ and CD8+ repertoires were each analyzed separately, with the exception of combined analyses, where CD4+ and CD8+ sequences were merged in silico. A clone was considered expanded if an increase in frequency of at least 2-fold after treatment relative to C1D1 was found, and a pseudocount of 0.5 was applied to clones undetected at baseline. Clones with 0 or 1 copy at C1D1 were defined as singleton clones, while clones with 2 or more copies were defined as non-singleton clones. Clones expanded in unsorted samples were labelled as CD4+, CD8+ or unknown by matching protein sequences in sorted samples from the same patient. Wilcoxon tests on paired samples were used to test diversity changes from C1D1 to C4D1. TCRdb's version of the immuneACCESS table is confined to in-frame rearrangements and falls short of the full clone set. An unresolved V gene accounts for under half of the shortfall where checked; the remainder is of unknown origin. V, J and clone size were drawn from that table, and D and trimming were deduced from the DNA. In this sample the table shows about 36,000 clones, approximately 69% of which occur a single time. Of the sample, 14% falls within the top ten clones.

The full study reports these points: Trial patients achieving complete response had baseline diversity similar to newly diagnosed patients, whereas partial responders and progressors had significantly lower diversity. Baseline TCR diversity was reported to be lower in newly diagnosed patients than in healthy donors and to be lower still in relapsed/refractory patients. CD4+ but not CD8+ TCR diversity rose significantly by C4D1 (p=0.0027 vs p=0.16), most apparent in complete responders (p=0.02). The study covered only a single clinical trial cohort, and the causes of the repertoire differences, possibly disease activity or prior therapy, were still not defined. Lower diversity was observed in patients in whom nivolumab was started less than 1 year after ASCT, and these patients were excluded from later analyses so that confounding by immune reconstitution would be avoided.

The source is a human donor with classical Hodgkin lymphoma. The V and J segments used are TRBV6-5 and TRBJ1-2; TRBD1 could be the D gene, as 6 bases match. Sequenced material: peripheral blood mononuclear cells (PBMCs), taken before the second cycle of nivolumab. The CDR3 protein: CAISEGGLSYGYTF. The base sequence is TGTGCCATCAGTGAAGGGGGTCTGAGCTATGGCTACACCTTC.